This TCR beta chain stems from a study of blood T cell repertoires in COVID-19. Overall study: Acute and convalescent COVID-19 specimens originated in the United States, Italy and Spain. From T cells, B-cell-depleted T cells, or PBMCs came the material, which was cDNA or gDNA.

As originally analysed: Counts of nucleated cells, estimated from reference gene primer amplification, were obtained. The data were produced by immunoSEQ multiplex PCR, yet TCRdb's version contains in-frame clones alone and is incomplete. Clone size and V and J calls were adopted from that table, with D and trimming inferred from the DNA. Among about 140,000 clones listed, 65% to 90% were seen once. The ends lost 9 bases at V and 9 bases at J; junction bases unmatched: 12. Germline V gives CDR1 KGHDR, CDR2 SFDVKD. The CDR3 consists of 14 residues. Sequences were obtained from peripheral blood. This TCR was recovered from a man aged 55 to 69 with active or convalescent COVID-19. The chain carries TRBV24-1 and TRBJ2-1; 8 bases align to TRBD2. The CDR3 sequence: CATSEREFQSEQFF. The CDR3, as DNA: TGTGCCACCTCTGAGCGGGAGTTCCAGAGTGAGCAGTTCTTC.